This T cell receptor beta chain was sequenced for a study of Graves' ophthalmopathy and Graves' hyperthyroidism listed by TCRdb under 2018. About the investigation overall: Peripheral blood was collected at initial diagnosis, before any treatment. In total, under 150 blood samples were TCR-sequenced: 40 to 45 ophthalmopathy, some 75 hyperthyroidism and about 17 hyperthyroidism-to-ophthalmopathy patients. To explore V-J signatures that distinguish ophthalmopathy from hyperthyroidism, a discovery set of under 110 patients was enrolled, made up of more than 40 with ophthalmopathy and under 65 with stable hyperthyroidism. The study used signatures of the TCR beta repertoire to tell Graves' ophthalmopathy apart from Graves' hyperthyroidism and to predict which patients would progress to ophthalmopathy. Once sampling was done, hyperthyroidism patients were given methimazole at a starting dose of 30 mg daily, while ophthalmopathy patients were given high-dose intravenous methylprednisolone. In about six hyperthyroidism patients, the T-cell repertoire of thyroid tissue was compared with the T-cell repertoire of blood. For independent validation, a separate cohort was made up of roughly 19 hyperthyroidism patients plus 17 patients who later progressed from hyperthyroidism to ophthalmopathy. The full study reports these points: In validation, the model predicted ophthalmopathy progression with less than 71% sensitivity and approximately 78% specificity; some 13 predicted patients were CT-confirmed with GO in a median of approximately six months. Sample size was not statistically predetermined, and group allocation was not concealed from the investigators. Most of the expanded thyroid clonotypes with a frequency above 0.001 were also detected in blood, and it was suggested that the thyroid immune response may be reflected by blood repertoires. In cross-validation, the 13-signature model distinguished ophthalmopathy from stable hyperthyroidism with 87.88% sensitivity and 81.08% specificity, while in the test set the corresponding values were about 80% and 75%.

At the junction V is shortened by 8 bases and J by 2 bases; bases outside the gene matches: 20. Reading from cysteine to phenylalanine, the CDR3 counts 18 amino acids. Of the read, only the CDR3 DNA is kept; its 54 bases are in frame from base 1. For repertoire sequencing, the TCR beta CDR3 regions were amplified from RNA transcripts. The first round was an RT-PCR using HTBI primers with the Qiagen OneStep RT-PCR kit, and this first round was followed by a second-round multiplex PCR, then size selection and purification. Libraries were sequenced on an Illumina HiSeq2000 using paired-end 100 bp reads. The paper's processing steps were these. SOAPnuke was used for read processing, and reads with adapters, uncalled bases, a mean Phred below 15, or no exact constant-primer or identifier match were discarded. COPE v1.2.5 was used to merge the high-quality paired reads. Clonotypes were defined as unique nucleotide sequences and were aligned to IMGT TRB V, D and J references using MiTCR v1.1. The analysis was limited to V-J combinations with a frequency above 0.0001, which together covered approximately 99% of repertoires. A TCR clonal expansion and chaos score per V-J combination was defined as the ratio of F50 clonal expansion to chaos observed in the TCRdist matrix. Welch's t-statistics and random forest were used to reduce the features to 10 to 15 V-J combinations, which were then used as input to a naive Bayes classifier. The similarity between thyroid and blood repertoires was quantified using the Morisita-Horn index. The public reads were quality trimmed at Q25 with fastp and then assembled into clones with MiXCR by TCRdb, keeping productive beta chains. Each CDR3 protein gets just one entry, which takes the most common genes and DNA from the rows behind it. These V and J calls rely on TCRdb rather than the paper's analysis. The sample has a few hundred thousand distinct CDR3 sequences on record, approximately 18% of them singletons. The ten most abundant clones make up 2.4% of the sample.

A patient counted as having stable hyperthyroidism if there was no progression to ophthalmopathy within 18 months of follow-up. The hyperthyroidism patients were 18 to 65 years old and newly diagnosed, with a disease duration of less than 2 months. Anyone with other autoimmune diseases, uncontrolled infections, pregnancy or lactation was excluded from the study. Clinical symptoms, serum thyroxine, TRAb, thyroid ultrasound and orbital computed tomography formed the basis of the diagnosis. Ficoll-Paque density gradient centrifugation was used to isolate PBMCs from approximately 10 ml of fresh peripheral blood. Total RNA was extracted using Trizol reagent, and RNA quality was checked on an Agilent 2100 Bioanalyzer. As concerns this clonotype: No cognate antigen has been identified for it. No base quality values were provided; no much bigger clone lies one nucleotide off.

The clonotype originates from an adult woman with stable Graves' hyperthyroidism. Recombination joined TRBV12-3 or TRBV12-4 with TRBJ1-2; 7 bases in the junction line up with TRBD1. Sequencing was done on a sample of peripheral blood. CDR3 region: CASFLGEGGILRNYGYTF. The nucleotides are TGTGCCAGCTTCCTCGGGGAAGGGGGCATACTGCGAAACTATGGCTACACCTTC.